This T cell receptor beta chain was documented in a study of chemoradiotherapy in HPV16-positive cancers. The repertoire was sequenced with immunoSEQ multiplex PCR; TCRdb's copy has only in-frame clones and lacks some. The table includes over a thousand clones, nearly 85% detected once. Repeated repertoire sampling spanned the course of chemoradiotherapy. From germline, CDR1 is MDHEN and CDR2 SYDVKM. CDR3 length equals 14 residues. With V trimmed by 7 bases and J by 4 bases, 4 bases remained unmatched. Study results and caveats: In HPV16-positive patients, HPV-responsive T-cell expansion tracked better recurrence-free survival.

This clone has a single count. The antigen is unknown. The starting material was tumor tissue, obtained from a patient who underwent chemoradiotherapy. This TCR was sampled from a human donor with HPV-associated anogenital cancer. The chain couples TRBV28 to TRBJ2-1; 10 bases agree with TRBD2. This CDR3 reads CASKLAGEYNEQFF. The CDR3 DNA sequence: TGTGCCAGCAAGCTAGCGGGGGAATACAATGAGCAGTTCTTC. Full variable domain (outside the CDR3, taken from reference TRBV28 and TRBJ2-1): DVKVTQSSRYLVKRTGEKVFLECVQDMDHENMFWYRQDPGLGLRLIYFSYDVKMKEKGDIPEGYSVSREKKERFSLILESASTNQTSMYLCASKLAGEYNEQFFGPGTRLTVL.